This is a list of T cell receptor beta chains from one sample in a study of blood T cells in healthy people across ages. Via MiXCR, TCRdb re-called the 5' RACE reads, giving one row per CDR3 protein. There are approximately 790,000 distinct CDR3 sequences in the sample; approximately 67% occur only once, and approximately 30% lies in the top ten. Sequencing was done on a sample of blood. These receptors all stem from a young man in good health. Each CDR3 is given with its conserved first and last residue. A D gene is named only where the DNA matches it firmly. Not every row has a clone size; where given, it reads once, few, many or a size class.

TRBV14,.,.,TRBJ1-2,CASSLGRVYDYTF,TGTGCCAGCAGCCTAGGACGGGTCTATGACTACACCTTC
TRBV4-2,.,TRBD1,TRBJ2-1,CASSPRGQGVYNEQFF,TGTGCCAGCAGTCCACGCGGACAGGGGGTTTACAATGAGCAGTTCTTC
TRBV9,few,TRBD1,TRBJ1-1,CASSVVGTGVGKTEAFF,TGTGCCAGCAGCGTAGTCGGGACAGGGGTGGGGAAAACTGAAGCTTTCTTT
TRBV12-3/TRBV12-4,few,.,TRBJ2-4,CASSSLDKNIQYF,TGTGCCAGCAGTTCCCTCGACAAAAACATTCAGTACTTC
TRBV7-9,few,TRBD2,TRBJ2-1,CASSLGLAGGSSYNEQFF,TGTGCCAGCAGCTTGGGACTAGCGGGGGGAAGCTCCTACAATGAGCAGTTCTTC
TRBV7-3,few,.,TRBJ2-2,CASSFTSNTGELFF,TGTGCCAGCAGCTTCACAAGTAACACCGGGGAGCTGTTTTTT
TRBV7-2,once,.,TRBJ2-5,CASSPDTATQEAQYF,TGTGCCAGCAGCCCAGACACAGCCACACAAGAGGCCCAGTACTTC
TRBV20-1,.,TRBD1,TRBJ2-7,CSAPGTGGLSYEQYF,TGCAGTGCTCCCGGGACAGGGGGCCTCTCCTACGAGCAGTACTTC
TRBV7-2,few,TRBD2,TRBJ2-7,CASSVVAGGTSYEQYF,TGTGCCAGCAGCGTAGTAGCGGGGGGCACCTCCTACGAGCAGTACTTC
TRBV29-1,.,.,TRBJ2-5,CSVETGVLETQYF,TGCAGCGTTGAAACGGGGGTACTCGAGACCCAGTACTTC
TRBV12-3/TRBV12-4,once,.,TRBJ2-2,CASSLPGAAGELFF,TGTGCCAGCAGTTTACCGGGGGCGGCCGGGGAGCTGTTTTTT
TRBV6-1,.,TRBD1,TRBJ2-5,CASSGQGMGETQYF,TGTGCCAGCAGTGGACAGGGGATGGGAGAGACCCAGTACTTC
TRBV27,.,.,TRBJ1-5,CASSLSGERYQPQHF,TGTGCCAGCAGTTTATCAGGGGAAAGGTATCAGCCCCAGCATTTT
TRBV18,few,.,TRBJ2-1,CASSPPVGNEQFF,TGTGCCAGCTCACCACCCGTGGGAAATGAGCAGTTCTTC
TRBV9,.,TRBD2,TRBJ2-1,CASSVSGGPGRYNEQFF,TGTGCCAGCAGCGTAAGCGGGGGGCCAGGACGTTACAATGAGCAGTTCTTC
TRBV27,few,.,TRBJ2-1,CASSLAQNEQFF,TGTGCCAGCAGTTTAGCCCAAAATGAGCAGTTCTTC
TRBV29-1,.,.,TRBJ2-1,CSGRDNEQFF,TGCAGCGGAAGGGACAATGAGCAGTTCTTC
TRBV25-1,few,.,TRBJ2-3,CATSTGPSTDTQYF,TGTGCCACCTCAACAGGGCCTAGCACAGATACGCAGTATTTT
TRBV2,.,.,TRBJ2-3,CTSGRGSEGPDTQYF,TGTACCAGCGGGCGAGGATCCGAAGGTCCAGATACGCAGTATTTT
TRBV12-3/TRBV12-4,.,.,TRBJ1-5,CASSPNLGGYQPQHF,TGTGCCAGCAGCCCAAATTTGGGGGGGTATCAGCCCCAGCATTTT
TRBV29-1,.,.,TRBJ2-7,CSVGGQSSYEQYF,TGCAGCGTTGGTGGCCAGAGCTCCTACGAGCAGTACTTC
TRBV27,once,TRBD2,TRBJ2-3,CAGTLVTSGGSDTQYF,TGTGCCGGCACCCTCGTGACTAGCGGGGGTTCAGATACGCAGTATTTT
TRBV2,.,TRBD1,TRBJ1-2,CASSAGQNGYTF,TGTGCCAGCAGTGCGGGACAGAATGGCTACACCTTC
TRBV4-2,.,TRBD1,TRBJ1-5,CASGDRANNQPQHF,TGTGCCTCCGGGGACAGGGCGAACAATCAGCCCCAGCATTTT
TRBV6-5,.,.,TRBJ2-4,CASSYSTGLAKNIQYF,TGTGCCAGCAGTTACTCCACGGGACTAGCCAAAAACATTCAGTACTTC
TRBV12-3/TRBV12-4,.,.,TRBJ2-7,CASSWVGEQYF,TGTGCCAGCAGCTGGGTGGGGGAGCAGTACTTC
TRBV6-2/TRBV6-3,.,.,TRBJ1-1,CASSYSPGVNTEAFF,TGTGCCAGCAGTTACTCGCCAGGAGTGAACACTGAAGCTTTCTTT
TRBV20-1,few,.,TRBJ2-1,CSAPYNEQFF,TGCAGTGCTCCCTACAATGAGCAGTTCTTC
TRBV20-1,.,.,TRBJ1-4,CSASRAVNEKLFF,TGCAGTGCTAGCAGGGCCGTTAATGAAAAACTGTTTTTT
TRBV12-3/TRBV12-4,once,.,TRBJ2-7,CASSRDVAYEQYF,TGTGCCAGCAGTCGGGACGTCGCCTACGAGCAGTACTTC
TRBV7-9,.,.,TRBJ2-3,CASSLPGDPGPYTDTQYF,TGTGCCAGCAGCTTACCAGGGGATCCGGGACCTTACACAGATACGCAGTATTTT
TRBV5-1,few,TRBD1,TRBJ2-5,CASDLAPTGGAETQYF,TGCGCCAGCGACCTCGCTCCCACAGGGGGCGCGGAGACCCAGTACTTC
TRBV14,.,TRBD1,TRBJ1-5,CASSQDRGSFYSNQPQHF,TGTGCCAGCAGCCAAGACAGGGGGTCCTTCTATAGCAATCAGCCCCAGCATTTT
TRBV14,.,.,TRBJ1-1,CASSNEGHWNTEAFF,TGTGCCAGTAGCAACGAGGGGCATTGGAACACTGAAGCTTTCTTT
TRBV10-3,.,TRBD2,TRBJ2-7,CAISEHPLAGAYEQYF,TGTGCCATCAGTGAGCACCCGCTAGCGGGAGCCTACGAGCAGTACTTC
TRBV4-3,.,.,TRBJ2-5,CASSHDWDKGTQYF,TGCGCCAGCAGCCACGACTGGGACAAAGGGACCCAGTACTTC
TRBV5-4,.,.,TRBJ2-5,CASSSAPARAETQYF,TGTGCCAGCAGCTCCGCCCCGGCCCGGGCAGAGACCCAGTACTTC
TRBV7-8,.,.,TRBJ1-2,CASSLGVGKVSYGYTF,TGTGCCAGCAGCTTAGGGGTCGGGAAAGTTAGCTATGGCTACACCTTC
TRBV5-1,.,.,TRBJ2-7,CASSDARYEQYF,TGCGCCAGCAGCGACGCACGTTACGAGCAGTACTTC
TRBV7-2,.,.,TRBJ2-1,CASSLTWLNNEQFF,TGTGCCAGCAGCTTAACCTGGCTGAACAATGAGCAGTTCTTC
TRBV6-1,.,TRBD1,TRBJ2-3,CASSDGQGAPDTQYF,TGTGCCAGCAGTGATGGACAGGGGGCTCCAGATACGCAGTATTTT
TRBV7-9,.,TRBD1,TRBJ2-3,CASSTGEASTDTQYF,TGTGCCAGCAGCACAGGGGAAGCTAGCACAGATACGCAGTATTTT
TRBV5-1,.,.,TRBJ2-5,CASSMGRQETQYF,TGCGCCAGCAGCATGGGACGACAAGAGACCCAGTACTTC
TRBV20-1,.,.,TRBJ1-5,CSARGAGDNQPQHF,TGCAGTGCTAGAGGGGCGGGCGACAATCAGCCCCAGCATTTT
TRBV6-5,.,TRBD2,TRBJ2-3,CASSYQAGGTDTQYF,TGTGCCAGCAGTTATCAAGCGGGGGGCACAGATACGCAGTATTTT